This record covers a single T cell receptor beta chain. By its share of the sample, this clonotype is medium-sized (0.01 to 0.1%). Its specific antigen is unknown. Base qualities are not provided; no much larger clone lies one nucleotide away. This sample was included in a study of spatial heterogeneity in lung cancer (dated by TCRdb to the late 2010s). At the level of the whole study: More beta-chain than alpha-chain transcripts were consistently detected, likely reflecting higher beta-chain transcript abundance. In the raw uncorrected reads, each unique combination of TCR and UMI appeared more than ten times on average. The study linked features of the TCR repertoire to counts of nonsynonymous mutations, which were determined by whole-exome sequencing of tumor tissue. In non-small cell lung cancer, the study quantitatively compared TCR alpha and beta repertoires across several tumor regions, matched nontumor lung, and blood. Both alpha and beta chains were TCR-sequenced in a few hundred tumor regions, 64 matched nontumor lung samples and 56 PBMC samples obtained at surgery.

The library was prepared using 5' RACE. The instrument given in TCRdb is NextSeq 500. In the TCR library protocol, a unique molecular identifier was attached to each TCR cDNA molecule so that PCR and sequencing errors could be corrected. Regarding the original processing steps: TCR identification, UMI-based error correction and CDR3 extraction were performed with Decombinator tools. TCRs above a frequency of 2 per 1,000, corresponding to the top 1% of the tumor frequency distribution, were defined as expanded. Rényi diversity was computed with the R vegan package after subsampling each repertoire 100 times to 5,000 TCRs. CDR3 similarity networks were constructed using string-kernel similarity of amino acid triplets, with links drawn between CDR3s whose pairwise similarity was above 0.82. The raw public reads went through TCRdb reprocessing: fastp at Q25, MiXCR clone calling, in-frame beta chains kept. Entries that share a CDR3 protein sequence are merged under the most common genes and DNA. These V and J calls rely on TCRdb rather than the paper's analysis. A total of approximately 1,200 distinct CDR3 sequences appear in this sample, 27% of them only once. The ten largest clonotypes hold about 18% of the sample.

General study outcomes and caveats: Confirming at a functional level the hypothesis that regional TCRs recognize regional mutations was considered to require additional single-cell paired TCR alpha and beta sequencing.

The time point label corresponds to: sample taken at primary tumor resection. The donors were about 71 patients from the lung TRACERx cohort who had early-stage, untreated non-small cell lung cancer. Without any cell sorting, TCR sequencing was performed on whole RNA extracted either from tumor and nontumor lung tissue or from cryopreserved PBMC samples. Only patients with enough RNA available from two or more tumor regions were chosen for TCR sequencing. Before selection, tumor and adjacent nontumor lung specimens were reviewed by a lung pathologist. V loses 3 bases at its end and J loses 9 bases; junction bases beyond the gene matches: 5. The CDR3 has 13 amino acids, counting the end cysteine and phenylalanine. Here the CDR3 DNA is all that survives: 39 bases in frame from base 1. Per the germline V gene, SGHAT is the CDR1 and FQNNGV is the CDR2.

The chain is encoded by TRBV11-2 joined to TRBJ2-3; 8 of the junction bases match TRBD2. The TCR sequence derives from a female donor with early-stage non-small cell lung cancer. The sample here was normal lung tissue next to the tumor, taken at surgery. CDR3 sequence: CASSFQAGDTQYF. The nucleotide sequence reads as follows: TGTGCCAGCAGCTTTCAAGCGGGGGACACGCAGTATTTT.